The clone carrying this T cell receptor (beta chain) was detected only a few times. Its cognate antigen is unknown. The V gene's germline CDR1 is SGHRS and CDR2 YFSETQ. The CDR3 loop spans 15 amino acids. The J segment lost 0 bases and the V segment lost 4 bases, leaving 5 bases of the junction unmatched. The data derive from a study of a mutant IDH1 vaccine in newly diagnosed glioma. About the research overall: Patients got radiotherapy, temozolomide, or both beforehand, and most got both.

Stated time point: week 23, last vaccination. Mutant IDH1 20-mer peptide, at 300 ug, made up each vaccine dose, with topical imiquimod. Diagnosis in the donors showed new WHO grade 3 or 4 astrocytomas that were IDH1-mutant and ATRX-lost. Sequencing was performed with immunoSEQ multiplex PCR; in TCRdb, only in-frame clones are kept and a portion is missing. The data hold 75,000 to 80,000 clones, with 75% to 90% observed a single time. The sample here was PBMCs, taken from a glioma patient whose treatment included an IDH1 peptide vaccine. V usage is TRBV5-1 and J usage is TRBJ2-7; TRBD1 aligns across 9 bases. The clonotype comes from a woman between 45 and 60 years old with glioma. CDR3 nucleotide sequence: TGCGCCAGCAGCGTTCAGACAGGGGGCTCCTACGAGCAGTACTTC. Translated, it gives CASSVQTGGSYEQYF.